The 8 T cell receptor beta chains presented below share a single source sample, sequenced in a study of regulatory T cells in long-lasting Graves disease. Arm-PCR with iRepertoire HTBI primers amplified the CDR3 regions for these TCR beta libraries. TCRdb fed the multiplex PCR reads into MiXCR, producing one record per CDR3 protein. Of about 290,000 distinct CDR3 sequences listed, approximately 20% were seen once; the top ten hold roughly three fifths. The time point was: persistent/refractory GD, antithyroid drugs over 5 years with positive TRAb. PBMC-derived RNA was used for the TCR library. The source material was peripheral blood mononuclear cells (PBMCs), sampled when the disease was refractory, from a patient treated with antithyroid drugs. These receptors were taken from a female donor with Graves disease.

The genes are TRBV19 and TRBJ1-2, with D unresolved. The CDR3 contains 14 residues. Trimming left V 3 bases short and J 3 bases short, with 11 bases between. CDR1 and CDR2 (germline): LNHDA, SQIVND (reference sequence). CDR3 sequence: CASSMLKDDYGYTF. The DNA of the CDR3 is TGTGCCAGTAGTATGCTCAAGGATGACTATGGCTACACCTTC.

This chain uses TRBV2 with TRBJ2-5, with D perhaps matching TRBD2 (6 bases). V lost 10 bases, J lost 4 bases, and 13 bases lay in between. The CDR3 consists of 12 residues. Germline loops: CDR1 SNHLY, CDR2 FYNNEI. In nucleotides, the CDR3 is TGTGCCACACGACTAGTGGGAGAGACCCAGTACTTC. This encodes CATRLVGETQYF.

This chain joins TRBV27 and TRBJ1-4; D call uncertain. The CDR3 covers 14 residues. Germline-derived CDR1 and CDR2 are MNHEY and SMNVEV (reference sequence). V lost 6 bases and J 5 bases, leaving 13 bases between the germline ends. CDR3 sequence: CASRQGVSNEKLFF. In DNA form, the CDR3 reads TGTGCCAGCAGGCAAGGTGTATCGAATGAAAAACTGTTTTTT.

At least ten counts were recorded for this clonotype. This sequence joins TRBV28 and TRBJ1-4; TRBD1 aligns across 7 bases. J lost 0 bases, V lost 5 bases, and 6 bases had no gene match. Germline lookup yields CDR1 MDHEN and CDR2 SYDVKM. The CDR3 runs 16 residues. The CDR3 sequence: CASSPGGAATNEKLFF. The CDR3 bases are TGTGCCAGCAGTCCAGGGGGTGCCGCAACTAATGAAAAACTGTTTTTT. Drawing the rest from reference TRBV28 and TRBJ1-4, the complete variable domain is DVKVTQSSRYLVKRTGEKVFLECVQDMDHENMFWYRQDPGLGLRLIYFSYDVKMKEKGDIPEGYSVSREKKERFSLILESASTNQTSMYLCASSPGGAATNEKLFFGSGTQLSVL.

This clonotype showed up many times. This CDR3 is CAAGPGTNSYEQYF. The CDR3 coding sequence is TGTGCCGCTGGCCCCGGGACTAACTCCTACGAGCAGTACTTC. V and J are TRBV10-3 and TRBJ2-7; 7 bases fit TRBD2. The CDR3 totals 14 residues. After removal of 11 bases from V and 0 bases from J, the junction contained 10 bases not matched to a gene. The germline gives CDR1 ENHRY, CDR2 SYGVKD.

In its sample, this clonotype was seen a few times. V and J are TRBV28 and TRBJ2-5; D might be TRBD1 (5 bases). The CDR3 totals 16 residues. Germline CDR1 reads MDHEN; CDR2 reads SYDVKM. V was clipped by 5 bases and J by 5 bases, with 21 bases between them. CDR3 region: CASSLGVWTPGETQYF. For the CDR3, the DNA is TGTGCCAGCAGTCTTGGGGTGTGGACCCCAGGGGAGACCCAGTACTTC.

In its sample, this clonotype was seen a few times. The chain joins TRBV7-3 to TRBJ2-2; no firm D call. Germline loops: CDR1 SGHTA, CDR2 FQGTGA. The CDR3 sequence is 17 residues long. Deletions cut 5 bases from V and 1 base from J, with 17 bases between. This chain's CDR3 is CASSPTTTKVNTGELFF. CDR3 nucleotide sequence: TGTGCCAGCAGCCCCACTACGACCAAAGTGAACACCGGGGAGCTGTTTTTT.

As concerns this clonotype: Given a much more abundant clone one base away, this may be a read error. V gene TRBV6-9 combines with J gene TRBJ2-7; D perhaps matches TRBD2 (6 bases). Germline CDR1 reads MNHGY; CDR2 reads SVAAGI. The CDR3 has 17 amino acids. The CDR3: CASSYSRRSLQDYEQHF. The CDR3 DNA reads as TGTGCCAGCAGTTACTCCCGACGATCCCTACAGGACTACGAGCAGCACTTC.